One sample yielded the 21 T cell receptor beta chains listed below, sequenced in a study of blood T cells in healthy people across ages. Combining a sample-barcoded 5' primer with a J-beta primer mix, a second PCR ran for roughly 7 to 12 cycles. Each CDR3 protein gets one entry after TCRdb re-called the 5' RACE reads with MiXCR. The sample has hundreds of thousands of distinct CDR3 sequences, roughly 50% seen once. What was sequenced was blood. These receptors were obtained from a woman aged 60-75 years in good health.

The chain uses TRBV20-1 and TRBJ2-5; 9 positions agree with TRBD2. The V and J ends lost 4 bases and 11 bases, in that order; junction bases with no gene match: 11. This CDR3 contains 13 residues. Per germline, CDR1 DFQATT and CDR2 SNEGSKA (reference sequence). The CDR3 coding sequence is TGCAGTGCTATTCCGGGACTAGCCAATGAGCAGTACTTC. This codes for CSAIPGLANEQYF.

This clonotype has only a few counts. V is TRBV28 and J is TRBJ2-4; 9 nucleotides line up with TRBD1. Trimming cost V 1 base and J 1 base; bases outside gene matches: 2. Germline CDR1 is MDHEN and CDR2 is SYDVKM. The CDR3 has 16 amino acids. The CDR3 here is CASSLSGQGAKNIQYF. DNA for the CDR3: TGTGCCAGCAGTTTATCCGGACAGGGGGCCAAAAACATTCAGTACTTC.

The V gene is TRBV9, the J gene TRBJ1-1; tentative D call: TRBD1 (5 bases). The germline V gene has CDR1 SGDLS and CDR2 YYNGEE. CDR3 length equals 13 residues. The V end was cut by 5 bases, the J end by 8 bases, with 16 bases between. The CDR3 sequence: CASRTGPSEEAFF. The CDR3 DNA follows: TGTGCCAGCAGGACGGGACCCTCTGAGGAAGCTTTCTTT.

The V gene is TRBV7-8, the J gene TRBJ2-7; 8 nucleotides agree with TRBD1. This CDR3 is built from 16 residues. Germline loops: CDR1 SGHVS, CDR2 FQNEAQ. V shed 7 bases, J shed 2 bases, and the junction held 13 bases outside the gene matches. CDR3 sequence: CASTPTRDRSPYEQYF. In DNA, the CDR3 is TGTGCCAGCACCCCAACCCGGGACAGGTCCCCCTACGAGCAGTACTTC.

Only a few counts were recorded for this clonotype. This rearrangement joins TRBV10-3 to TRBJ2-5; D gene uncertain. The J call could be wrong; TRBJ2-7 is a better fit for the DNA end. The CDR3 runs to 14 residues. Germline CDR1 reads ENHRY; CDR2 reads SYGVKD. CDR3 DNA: TGTGCCATCAGTGATCAGGTAAAGTTACACGAGCAGTACTTC. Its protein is CAISDQVKLHEQYF.

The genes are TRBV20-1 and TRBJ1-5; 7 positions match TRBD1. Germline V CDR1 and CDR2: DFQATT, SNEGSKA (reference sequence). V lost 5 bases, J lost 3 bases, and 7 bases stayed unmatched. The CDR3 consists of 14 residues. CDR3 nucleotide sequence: TGCAGTGCTCCCGACAGGGCGCTCAATCAGCCCCAGCATTTT. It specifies CSAPDRALNQPQHF.

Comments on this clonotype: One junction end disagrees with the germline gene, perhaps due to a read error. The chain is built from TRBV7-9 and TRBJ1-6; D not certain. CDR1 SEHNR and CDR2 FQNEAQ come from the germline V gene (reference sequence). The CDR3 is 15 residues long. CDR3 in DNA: TGTGCCAGCAGCTTATCTGACTGGGGTGGTTCACCCCCCCACTTT. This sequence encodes CASSLSDWGGSPPHF.

Written as DNA, the CDR3 is TGTGCCATCAGCCTCGGGGCTACCTCCGAGCAGTACTTC. This encodes CAISLGATSEQYF. V gene TRBV10-3 combines with J gene TRBJ2-7; D may match TRBD1 or TRBD2 (5 bases each). The CDR3 is made up of 13 amino acids. V was pared by 6 bases and J by 6 bases, with 15 bases between. CDR1 ENHRY and CDR2 SYGVKD come from the germline V gene.

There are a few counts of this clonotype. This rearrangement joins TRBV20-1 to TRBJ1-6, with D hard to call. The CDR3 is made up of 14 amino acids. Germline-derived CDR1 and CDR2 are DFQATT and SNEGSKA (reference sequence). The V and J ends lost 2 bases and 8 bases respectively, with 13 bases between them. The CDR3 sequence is CSARSALGHSPLHF. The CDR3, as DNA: TGCAGTGCTAGATCGGCGCTCGGGCATTCACCCCTCCACTTT.

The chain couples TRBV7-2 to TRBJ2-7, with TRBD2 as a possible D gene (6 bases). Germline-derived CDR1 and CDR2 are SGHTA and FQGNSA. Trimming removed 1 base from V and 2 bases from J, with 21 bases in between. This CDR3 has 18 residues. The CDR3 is CASSLDSFDGGLPYEQYF. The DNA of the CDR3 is TGTGCCAGCAGCTTAGATTCTTTTGACGGGGGTCTGCCCTACGAGCAGTACTTC.

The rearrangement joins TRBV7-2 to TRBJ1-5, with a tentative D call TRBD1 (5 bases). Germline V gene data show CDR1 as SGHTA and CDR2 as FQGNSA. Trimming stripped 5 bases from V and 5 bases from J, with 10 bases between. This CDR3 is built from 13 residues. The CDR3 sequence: CASSAGTDQPQHF. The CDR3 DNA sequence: TGTGCCAGCAGCGCAGGGACGGATCAGCCCCAGCATTTT.

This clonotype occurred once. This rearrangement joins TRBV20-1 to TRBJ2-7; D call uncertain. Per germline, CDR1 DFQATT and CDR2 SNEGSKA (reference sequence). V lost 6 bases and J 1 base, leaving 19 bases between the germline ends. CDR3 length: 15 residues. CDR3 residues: CSAPAASVLSYEQYF. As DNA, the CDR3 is TGCAGTGCCCCCGCGGCGAGCGTTTTGTCCTACGAGCAGTACTTC.

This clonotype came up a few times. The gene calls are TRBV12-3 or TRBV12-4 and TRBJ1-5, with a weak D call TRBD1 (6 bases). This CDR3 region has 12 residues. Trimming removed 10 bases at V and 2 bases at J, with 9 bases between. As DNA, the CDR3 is TGTGCCACCGCAGGGGGCAATCAGCCCCAGCATTTT. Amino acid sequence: CATAGGNQPQHF.

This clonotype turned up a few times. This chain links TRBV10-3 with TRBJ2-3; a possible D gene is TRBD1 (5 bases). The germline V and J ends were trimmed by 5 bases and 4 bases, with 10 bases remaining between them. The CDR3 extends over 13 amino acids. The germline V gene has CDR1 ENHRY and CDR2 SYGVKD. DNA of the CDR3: TGTGCCATCAGTTCGGACACTTCAGATACGCAGTATTTT. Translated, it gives CAISSDTSDTQYF.

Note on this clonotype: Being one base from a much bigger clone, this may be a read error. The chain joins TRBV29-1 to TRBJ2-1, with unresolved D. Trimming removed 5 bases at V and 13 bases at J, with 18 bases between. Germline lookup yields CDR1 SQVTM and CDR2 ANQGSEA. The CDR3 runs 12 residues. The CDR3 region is CSVNPGQETQFF. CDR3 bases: TGCAGCGTTAACCCAGGTCAAGAGACCCAGTTCTTC.

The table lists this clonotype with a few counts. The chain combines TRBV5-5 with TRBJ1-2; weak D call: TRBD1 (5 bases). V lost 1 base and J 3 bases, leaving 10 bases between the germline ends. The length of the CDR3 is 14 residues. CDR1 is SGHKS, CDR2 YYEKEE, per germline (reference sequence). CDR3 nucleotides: TGTGCCAGCAGCTTGCGGGGACTCTACTATGGCTACACCTTC. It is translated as CASSLRGLYYGYTF.

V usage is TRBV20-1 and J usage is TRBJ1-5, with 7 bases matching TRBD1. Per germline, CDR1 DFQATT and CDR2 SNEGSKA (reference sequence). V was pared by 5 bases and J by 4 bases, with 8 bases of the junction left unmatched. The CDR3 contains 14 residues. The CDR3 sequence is CSARGQAGNQPQHF. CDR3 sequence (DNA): TGCAGTGCTCGAGGACAGGCTGGGAATCAGCCCCAGCATTTT.

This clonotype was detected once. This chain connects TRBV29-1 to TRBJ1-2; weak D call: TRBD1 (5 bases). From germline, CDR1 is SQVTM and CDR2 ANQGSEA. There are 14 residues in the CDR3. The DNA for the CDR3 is TGCGGCGCCTCGGGACTCACACACGACTATGGCTACACCTTC. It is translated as CGASGLTHDYGYTF.

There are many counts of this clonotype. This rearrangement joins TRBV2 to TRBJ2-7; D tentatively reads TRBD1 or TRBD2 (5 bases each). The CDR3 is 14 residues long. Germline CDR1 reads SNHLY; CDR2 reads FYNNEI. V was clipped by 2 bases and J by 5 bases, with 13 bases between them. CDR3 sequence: CASSEQGPGNEQYF. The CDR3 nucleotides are TGTGCCAGCAGTGAACAGGGTCCGGGGAACGAGCAGTACTTC.

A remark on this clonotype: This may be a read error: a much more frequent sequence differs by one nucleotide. The CDR3 coding sequence is TGTGCCAGCGCACCCCCCATGGCAGATACGCAGTATTTT. Translating it yields CASAPPMADTQYF. The chain links TRBV18 to TRBJ2-3; D is ambiguous. Germline V gene sequence: CDR1 KGHSH, CDR2 LQKENI. The CDR3 length is 13 residues. Full variable domain (rest looked up from reference TRBV18 and TRBJ2-3): NAGVMQNPRHLVRRRGQEARLRCSPMKGHSHVYWYRQLPEEGLKFMVYLQKENIIDESGMPKERFSAEFPKEGPSILRIQQVVRGDSAAYFCASAPPMADTQYFGPGTRLTVL.

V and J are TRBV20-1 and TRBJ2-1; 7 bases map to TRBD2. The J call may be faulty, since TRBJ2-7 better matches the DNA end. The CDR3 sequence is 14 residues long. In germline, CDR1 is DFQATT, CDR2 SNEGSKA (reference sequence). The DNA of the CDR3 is TGCAGTGCTAGAGTGGGGAGCGGGATCGACGAGCAGTACTTC. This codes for CSARVGSGIDEQYF.